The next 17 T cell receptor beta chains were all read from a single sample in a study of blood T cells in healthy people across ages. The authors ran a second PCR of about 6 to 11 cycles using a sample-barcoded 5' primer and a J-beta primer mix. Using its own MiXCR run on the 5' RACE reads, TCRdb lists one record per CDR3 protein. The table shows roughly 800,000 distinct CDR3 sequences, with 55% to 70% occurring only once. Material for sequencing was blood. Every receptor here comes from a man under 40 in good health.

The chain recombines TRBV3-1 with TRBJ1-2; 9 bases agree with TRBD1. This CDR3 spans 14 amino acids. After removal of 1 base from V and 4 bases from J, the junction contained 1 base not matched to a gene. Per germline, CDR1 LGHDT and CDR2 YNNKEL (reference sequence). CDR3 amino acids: CASSQGTGVYGYTF. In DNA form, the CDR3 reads TGTGCCAGCAGCCAAGGGACAGGGGTCTATGGCTACACCTTC. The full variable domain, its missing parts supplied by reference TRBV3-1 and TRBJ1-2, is DTAVSQTPKYLVTQMGNDKSIKCEQNLGHDTMYWYKQDSKKFLKIMFSYNNKELIINETVPNRFSPKSPDKAHLNLHINSLELGDSAVYFCASSQGTGVYGYTFGSGTRLTVV.

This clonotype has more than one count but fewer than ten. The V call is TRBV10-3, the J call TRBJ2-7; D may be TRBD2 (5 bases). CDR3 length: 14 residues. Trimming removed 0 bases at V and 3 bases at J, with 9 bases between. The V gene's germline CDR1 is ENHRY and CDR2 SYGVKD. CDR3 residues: CAISESTADYEQYF. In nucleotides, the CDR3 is TGTGCCATCAGTGAGTCTACAGCGGACTACGAGCAGTACTTC.

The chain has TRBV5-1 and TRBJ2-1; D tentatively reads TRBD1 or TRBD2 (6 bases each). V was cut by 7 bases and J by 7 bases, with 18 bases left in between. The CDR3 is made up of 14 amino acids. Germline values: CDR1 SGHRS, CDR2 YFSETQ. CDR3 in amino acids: CASGVEGGVNEQFF. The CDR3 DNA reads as TGCGCCAGCGGCGTTGAGGGGGGAGTAAATGAGCAGTTCTTC.

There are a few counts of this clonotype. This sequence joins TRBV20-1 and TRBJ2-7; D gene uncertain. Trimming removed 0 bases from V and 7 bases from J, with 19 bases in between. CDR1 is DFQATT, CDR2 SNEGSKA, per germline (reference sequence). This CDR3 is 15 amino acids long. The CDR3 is CSAREWGRALGEQYF. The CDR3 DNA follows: TGCAGTGCTAGAGAATGGGGTAGGGCTTTGGGGGAGCAGTACTTC.

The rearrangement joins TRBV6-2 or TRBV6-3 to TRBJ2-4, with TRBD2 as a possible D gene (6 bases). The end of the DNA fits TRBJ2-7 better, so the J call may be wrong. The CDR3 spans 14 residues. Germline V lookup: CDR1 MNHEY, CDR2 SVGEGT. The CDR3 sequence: CASRTTSISYEQYF. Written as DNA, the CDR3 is TGTGCCAGCAGGACGACTAGTATCTCCTACGAGCAGTACTTC.

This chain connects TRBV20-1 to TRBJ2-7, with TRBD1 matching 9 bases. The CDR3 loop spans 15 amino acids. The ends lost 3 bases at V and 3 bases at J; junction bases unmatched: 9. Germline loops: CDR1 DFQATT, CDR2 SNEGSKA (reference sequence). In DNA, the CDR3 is TGCAGTGCTAGTTCCGGGACAGGGAACAGCTACGAGCAGTACTTC. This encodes CSASSGTGNSYEQYF.

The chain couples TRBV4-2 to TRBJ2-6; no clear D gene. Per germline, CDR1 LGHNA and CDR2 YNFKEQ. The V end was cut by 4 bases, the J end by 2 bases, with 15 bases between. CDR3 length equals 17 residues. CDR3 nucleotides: TGTGCCAGCAGCCCCCTCCGGCAAAGCGCTGGGGCCAACGTCCTGACTTTC. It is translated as CASSPLRQSAGANVLTF.

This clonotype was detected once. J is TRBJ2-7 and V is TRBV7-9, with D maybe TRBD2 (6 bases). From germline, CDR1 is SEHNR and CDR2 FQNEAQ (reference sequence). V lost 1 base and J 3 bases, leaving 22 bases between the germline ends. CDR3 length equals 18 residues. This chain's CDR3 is CASSLGLDASEGHYEQYF. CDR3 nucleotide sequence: TGTGCCAGCAGCTTAGGCTTAGACGCCTCGGAGGGCCACTACGAGCAGTACTTC. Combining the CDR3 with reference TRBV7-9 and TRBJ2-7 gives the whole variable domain DTGVSQNPRHKITKRGQNVTFRCDPISEHNRLYWYRQTLGQGPEFLTYFQNEAQLEKSRLLSDRFSAERPKGSFSTLEIQRTEQGDSAMYLCASSLGLDASEGHYEQYFGPGTRLTVT.

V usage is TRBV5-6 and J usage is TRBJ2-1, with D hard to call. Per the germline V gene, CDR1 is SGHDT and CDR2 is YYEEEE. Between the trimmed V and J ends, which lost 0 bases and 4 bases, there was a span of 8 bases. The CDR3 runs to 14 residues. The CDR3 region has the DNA TGTGCCAGCAGCTTGGGATCCGGGTACAATGAGCAGTTCTTC. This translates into CASSLGSGYNEQFF.

The CDR3 region has the DNA TGTGCCAGCACCCCGGGCCATTCGGCGGTCGAGCAGTACTTC. This encodes CASTPGHSAVEQYF. This rearrangement joins TRBV28 to TRBJ2-5, with unresolved D. Near its end, the DNA agrees better with TRBJ2-7, so the J call may be wrong. Germline assignment: CDR1 MDHEN and CDR2 SYDVKM. The CDR3 spans 14 residues.

In nucleotides, the CDR3 is TGTGCCAGCAGTTACTCTTCGGCAGGGTGGGAGAGCTCCTATAATTCACCCCTCCACTTT. Translated: CASSYSSAGWESSYNSPLHF. The chain carries TRBV6-5 and TRBJ1-6, with D maybe TRBD1 (5 bases). V dropped 0 bases and J dropped 0 bases, with 18 bases sitting between them. The germline V gene has CDR1 MNHEY and CDR2 SVGAGI. The CDR3 is 20 residues long.

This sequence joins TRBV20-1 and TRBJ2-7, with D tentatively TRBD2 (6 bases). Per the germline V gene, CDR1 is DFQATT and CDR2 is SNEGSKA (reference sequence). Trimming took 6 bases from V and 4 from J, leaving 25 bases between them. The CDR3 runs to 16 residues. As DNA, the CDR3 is TGCAGTGCATCAACCGGGACCTCGGGGGAGTGGTACGAGCAGTACTTC. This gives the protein CSASTGTSGEWYEQYF.

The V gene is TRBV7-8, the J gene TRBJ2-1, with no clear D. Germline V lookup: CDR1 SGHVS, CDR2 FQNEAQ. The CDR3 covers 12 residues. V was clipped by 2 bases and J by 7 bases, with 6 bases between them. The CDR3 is CASSLSWNEQFF. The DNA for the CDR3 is TGTGCCAGCAGCTTATCCTGGAATGAGCAGTTCTTC.

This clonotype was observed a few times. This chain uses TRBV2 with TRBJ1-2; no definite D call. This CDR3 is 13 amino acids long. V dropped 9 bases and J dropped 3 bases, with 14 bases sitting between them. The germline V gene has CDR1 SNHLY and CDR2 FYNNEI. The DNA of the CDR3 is TGTGCCAGGCGCTTTTCGGGATACTATGGCTACACCTTC. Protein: CARRFSGYYGYTF.

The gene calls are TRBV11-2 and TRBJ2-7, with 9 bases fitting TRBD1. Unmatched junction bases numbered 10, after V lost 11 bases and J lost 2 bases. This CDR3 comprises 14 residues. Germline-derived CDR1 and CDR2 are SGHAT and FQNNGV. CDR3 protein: CACSPGQGAYEQYF. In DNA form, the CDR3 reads TGTGCCTGTAGTCCGGGACAGGGCGCCTACGAGCAGTACTTC.

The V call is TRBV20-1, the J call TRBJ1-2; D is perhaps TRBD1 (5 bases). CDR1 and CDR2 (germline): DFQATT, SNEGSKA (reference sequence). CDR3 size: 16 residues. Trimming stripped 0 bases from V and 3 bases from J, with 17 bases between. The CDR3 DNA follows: TGCAGTGCTAGAGATTCGGGCAGGGAGTGGGACTATGGCTACACCTTC. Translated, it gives CSARDSGREWDYGYTF.

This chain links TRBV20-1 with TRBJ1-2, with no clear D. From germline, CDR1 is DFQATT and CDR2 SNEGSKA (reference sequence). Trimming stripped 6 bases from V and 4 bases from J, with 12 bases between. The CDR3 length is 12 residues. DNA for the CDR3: TGCAGTGCGACCCCTATTTCCTATGGCTACACCTTC. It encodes CSATPISYGYTF.